This TCR beta chain was identified during a study of PD-1 blockade in classical Hodgkin lymphoma. Findings and limits, study-wide: Baseline diversity resembling that of newly diagnosed patients was seen in complete responders. After ASCT, patients who started nivolumab under 1 year later were excluded. Newly diagnosed patients reportedly trailed healthy donors in baseline TCR diversity. CD4+ but not CD8+ TCR diversity rose significantly by C4D1.

Concerning this clone itself: Its specificity is unknown.

Germline-derived CDR1 and CDR2 are SEHNR and FQNEAQ (reference sequence). This CDR3 is 12 amino acids long. Between the trimmed V and J ends, which lost 5 bases and 11 bases, there was a span of 15 bases. All trial patients relapsed after autologous stem cell transplantation. This table comes from immunoSEQ multiplex PCR, and its TCRdb copy is limited to in-frame clones, with some not included. Among about 86,000 clones listed, about nine tenths were seen once. Source: peripheral blood mononuclear cells (PBMCs), taken at baseline. V usage is TRBV7-9 and J usage is TRBJ1-1; D unclear. The sequence was collected from a human donor with classical Hodgkin lymphoma. CDR3 region: CASSPERGGAFF. The CDR3 DNA is TGTGCCAGCAGCCCCGAGAGAGGTGGGGCTTTCTTT. Using reference TRBV7-9 and TRBJ1-1 for the parts outside the CDR3, the full variable domain is DTGVSQNPRHKITKRGQNVTFRCDPISEHNRLYWYRQTLGQGPEFLTYFQNEAQLEKSRLLSDRFSAERPKGSFSTLEIQRTEQGDSAMYLCASSPERGGAFFGQGTRLTVV.